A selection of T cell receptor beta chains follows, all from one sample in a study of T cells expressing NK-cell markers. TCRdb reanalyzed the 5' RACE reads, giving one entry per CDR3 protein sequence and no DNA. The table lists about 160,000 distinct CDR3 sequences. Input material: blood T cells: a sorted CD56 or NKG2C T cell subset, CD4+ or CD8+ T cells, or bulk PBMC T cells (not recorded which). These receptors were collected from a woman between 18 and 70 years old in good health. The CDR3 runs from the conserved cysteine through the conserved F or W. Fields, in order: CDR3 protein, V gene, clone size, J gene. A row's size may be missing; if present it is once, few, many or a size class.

CASSWSGETTNEQFF TRBV5-1 . TRBJ2-1
CASSQADRDSTTNEKLFF TRBV4-1 . TRBJ1-4
CASSLAVAPYEQYF TRBV5-1 . TRBJ2-7
CATSDPRTSGKDEQYF TRBV24-1 . TRBJ2-7
CASSLRLADYEQYF TRBV28 . TRBJ2-7
CSASYQAEQFF TRBV20-1 . TRBJ2-1
CSARDRVAGLPGNEQFF TRBV20-1 . TRBJ2-1
CSARSRVGVDEQYF TRBV20-1 . TRBJ2-7
CASSLTGGPIFF TRBV7-3 . TRBJ2-1
CASSPTSGGEGSEQFF TRBV4-1 . TRBJ2-1
CASSPSGGRSTDTQYF TRBV4-2 . TRBJ2-3
CASSDRSSYNEQFF TRBV5-1 . TRBJ2-1
CASSPGLGEQFF TRBV18 . TRBJ2-1
CASSSRTSGSLGEQYF TRBV3-1 . TRBJ2-7
CASSERGASPLHF TRBV6-1 . TRBJ1-6
CASSLDSTQETQYF TRBV5-1 medium-sized TRBJ2-5
CASSLQQGNEQFF TRBV7-2 . TRBJ2-1
CASSLVPMGPANTGELFF TRBV5-1 . TRBJ2-2
CASSLRGGSKNIQYF TRBV3-1 . TRBJ2-4
CASSWGQLLNTEAFF TRBV5-8 . TRBJ1-1
CASSSLAGEKGYEQYF TRBV11-2 . TRBJ2-7
CASSPLTGQGEKLFF TRBV7-2 . TRBJ1-4
CASRASAGDTQYF TRBV19 . TRBJ2-3
CASSLRQGSTDTQYF TRBV5-6 . TRBJ2-3
CASSLLAANTGELFF TRBV12-3/TRBV12-4 . TRBJ2-2
CSARDGRGVGELFF TRBV20-1 . TRBJ2-2
CASSLDRGETDTQYF TRBV12-3/TRBV12-4 . TRBJ2-3
CASSPRVSGGLDEQFF TRBV11-2 . TRBJ2-1
CASSVGRGWGQETQYF TRBV9 . TRBJ2-5
CASRADLNTEAFF TRBV5-1 . TRBJ1-1